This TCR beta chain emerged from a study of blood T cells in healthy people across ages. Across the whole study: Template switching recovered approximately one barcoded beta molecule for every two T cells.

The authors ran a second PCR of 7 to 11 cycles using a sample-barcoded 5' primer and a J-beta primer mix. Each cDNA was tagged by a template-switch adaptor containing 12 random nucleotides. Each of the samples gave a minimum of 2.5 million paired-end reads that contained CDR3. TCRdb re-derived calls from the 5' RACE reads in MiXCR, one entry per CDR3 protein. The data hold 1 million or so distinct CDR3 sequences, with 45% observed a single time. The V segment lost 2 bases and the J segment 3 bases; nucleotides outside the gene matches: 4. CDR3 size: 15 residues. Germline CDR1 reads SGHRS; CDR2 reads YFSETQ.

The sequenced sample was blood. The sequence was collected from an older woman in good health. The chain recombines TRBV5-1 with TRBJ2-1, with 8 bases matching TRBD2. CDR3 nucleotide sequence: TGCGCCAGCAGCTTACTAGCGGAGAACTACAATGAGCAGTTCTTC. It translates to CASSLLAENYNEQFF.